This TCR beta chain was identified in a study of cytomegalovirus exposure and HLA in healthy donors. This CDR3 is 15 amino acids long. This PCR relied on a set of 60 Vbeta primers and 13 Jbeta primers. Assay used: immunoSEQ multiplex PCR; TCRdb lists only in-frame clones, some missing. The sample has around 100,000 clones. This chain uses TRBV21-1 with TRBJ1-1. TRBV21-1 is labeled a pseudogene. Input material: PBMCs. This clonotype was obtained from a man younger than 45 in good health and CMV-seronegative. The CDR3 bases are TGTGCCAGCAGCAAAGCGCTTTGGGGGGACACTGAAGCTTTCTTT. Translated, it gives CASSKALWGDTEAFF.